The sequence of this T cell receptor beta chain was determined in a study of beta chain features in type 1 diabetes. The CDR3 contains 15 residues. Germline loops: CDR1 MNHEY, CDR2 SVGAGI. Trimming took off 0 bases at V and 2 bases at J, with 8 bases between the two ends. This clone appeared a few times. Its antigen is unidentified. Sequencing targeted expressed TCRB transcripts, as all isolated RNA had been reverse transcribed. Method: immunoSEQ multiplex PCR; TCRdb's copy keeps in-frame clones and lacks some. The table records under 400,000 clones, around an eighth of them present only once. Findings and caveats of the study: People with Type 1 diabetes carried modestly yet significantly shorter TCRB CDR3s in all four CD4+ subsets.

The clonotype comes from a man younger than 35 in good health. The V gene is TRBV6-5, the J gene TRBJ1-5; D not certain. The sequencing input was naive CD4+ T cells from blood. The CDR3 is CASSYSLGGNQPQHF. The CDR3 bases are TGTGCCAGCAGTTACTCGCTGGGAGGCAATCAGCCCCAGCATTTT.